This T cell receptor (beta chain) was captured by sequencing in a study of blood T cell repertoires in COVID-19. Seattle patients were enrolled during active infection and followed longitudinally. Sequencing was performed with immunoSEQ multiplex PCR; in TCRdb, only in-frame clones are kept and a portion is missing. The data hold tens of thousands of clones, with approximately 84% observed a single time. The germline V gene encodes CDR1 SGHRS and CDR2 YFSETQ. This CDR3 has 16 amino acids. After removal of 3 bases from V and 8 bases from J, the junction contained 7 bases not matched to a gene. The sample was peripheral blood. This sequence joins TRBV5-1 and TRBJ2-1, with 14 bases lining up with TRBD2. This receptor was taken from a man in his 70s with COVID-19, enrolled during active disease. CDR3 nucleotide sequence: TGCGCCAGCAGCTACGGGGGACTAGCGGGAGTGGATGAGCAGTTCTTC. Its translation: CASSYGGLAGVDEQFF.